This T cell receptor (beta chain) was profiled in a study of T cell repertoires in cytomegalovirus infection (dated by TCRdb to the late 2010s). Regarding the complete study: Donor HLA type was relevant to the analysis, because carriage of CMV infection together with the matching HLA type was indicated by public TCR beta signatures.

Per the germline V gene (reference sequence), SEHNR is the CDR1 and FQNEAQ is the CDR2. V loses 2 bases, J loses 0 bases, and the germline ends lie 11 bases apart. The CDR3 spans 16 residues, from the cysteine through the phenylalanine. Only CDR3 DNA remains: 48 bases, in frame from the first base. The sequencer was an Illumina HiSeq 1500. TCRdb reprocessed the public reads (quality trimming at Q25 with fastp, clone calling with MiXCR) and kept in-frame beta chains. Each entry is one CDR3 protein sequence, shown with its most common DNA and genes. The sample yields fewer than 400,000 distinct CDR3 sequences; 15% to 20% were counted once. The leading ten clones occupy approximately 8% of the sample. This clonotype was observed at least ten times. The antigen it binds to is not known. Base qualities are not provided; no much larger clone lies one nucleotide away. The paper's findings and limits, for the study overall: The ex vivo response was dominated by HLA-C-restricted CMV-specific TCR beta clonotypes, which also provided the single most frequent clonotype in two of eight donors. In both this cohort and an independent roughly 350-donor cohort, the cumulative frequency of public TCR beta family members distinguished carriers of CMV infection plus the relevant HLA type.

This TCR was recovered from a human donor in good health (CMV status not recorded). Some clones in this sample may be carry-over from other donors' samples. Recombination linked TRBV7-9 to TRBJ2-1; TRBD2 is a possible D gene, resting on 6 matching bases. The sequenced material came from PBMCs. The CDR3 region reads CASSLPSESSYNEQFF. The DNA sequence reads TGTGCCAGCAGCTTACCTAGCGAAAGCTCCTACAATGAGCAGTTCTTC.